The rows below give T cell receptor beta chains drawn from one sample of a study of shared clonotypes between healthy human individuals. Generated by immunoSEQ multiplex PCR, the TCRdb table keeps only in-frame clones and is missing some. The sample consists of about 610,000 clones, about 96% of them appearing once. Sequencing was carried out using naive CD4+ T cells sorted from blood. The receptors stem from a woman aged 30 to 39 in good health. The CDR3 runs from the conserved cysteine through the conserved F or W. D genes are given only for firm matches. Only part of the rows carry a size: once, few, many, or a class if the clone is expanded.

V: TRBV28
D: NA
J: TRBJ2-6
size: NA
DNA: TGTGCCAGCAGTTTAGTCGGAGGGGGAGGTTCTGGGGCCAACGTCCTGACTTTC
CDR3: CASSLVGGGGSGANVLTF

V: TRBV7-7
D: NA
J: TRBJ2-1
size: NA
DNA: TGTGCCAGCAGCTTAGCCGAGTTAGCGGAGCAGTTCTTC
CDR3: CASSLAELAEQFF

V: TRBV7-2
D: TRBD2
J: TRBJ2-3
size: NA
DNA: TGTGCCAGCAGCTTAGGGACTAGCGGGGAGAATACGCAGTATTTT
CDR3: CASSLGTSGENTQYF

V: TRBV7-8
D: NA
J: TRBJ2-1
size: NA
DNA: TGTGCCAGCAGCCCCCATCAACGGTCCCCTAAGGATGAGCAGTTCTTC
CDR3: CASSPHQRSPKDEQFF

V: TRBV6-5
D: TRBD2
J: TRBJ2-7
size: NA
DNA: TGTGCCAGCAGTGGACTAGCCGAAGGCTACGAGCAGTACTTC
CDR3: CASSGLAEGYEQYF

V: TRBV5-5
D: NA
J: TRBJ2-7
size: NA
DNA: TGTGCCAGCAGCTTAGCCCACCAACCCTCTTACGAGCAGTACTTC
CDR3: CASSLAHQPSYEQYF

V: TRBV28
D: NA
J: TRBJ2-7
size: NA
DNA: TGTGCCAGCAGCCTTCCCTTAGCGGCCTACGAGCAGTACTTC
CDR3: CASSLPLAAYEQYF

V: TRBV21-1
D: NA
J: TRBJ1-2
size: once
DNA: TGTGCCAGTAAGGGACCGACGAATTATGGCTACACCTTC
CDR3: CASKGPTNYGYTF

V: TRBV9
D: NA
J: TRBJ2-7
size: NA
DNA: TGTGCCAGCAGCGTAGGACCTCTCTACGAGCAGTACTTC
CDR3: CASSVGPLYEQYF

V: TRBV5-1
D: NA
J: TRBJ1-3
size: NA
DNA: TGCGCCAGCAGCTTGGACCCGGGCTCTGGAAACACCATATATTTT
CDR3: CASSLDPGSGNTIYF

V: TRBV4-1
D: TRBD2
J: TRBJ2-1
size: NA
DNA: TGCGCCAGTTCGCCGGGACTAGCGGGGAGGGGTTCCTACAATGAGCAGTTCTTC
CDR3: CASSPGLAGRGSYNEQFF

V: TRBV28
D: NA
J: TRBJ1-2
size: NA
DNA: TGTGCCAGCAGGGGACAAAGTAATGGCTACACCTTC
CDR3: CASRGQSNGYTF

V: TRBV9
D: TRBD2
J: TRBJ2-4
size: NA
DNA: TGTGCCAGCGGGAGGGATGGGGGCAAAAACATTCAGTACTTC
CDR3: CASGRDGGKNIQYF

V: TRBV6-5
D: TRBD1
J: TRBJ2-7
size: NA
DNA: TGTGCCAGCAGTACTAGGGGGACAGGGGCCTACGAGCAGTACTTC
CDR3: CASSTRGTGAYEQYF

V: TRBV30
D: TRBD2
J: TRBJ2-7
size: NA
DNA: TGTGCCTGGAGTAGGCTAGCGGGAGGCTACGAGCAGTACTTC
CDR3: CAWSRLAGGYEQYF

V: TRBV6-5
D: NA
J: TRBJ1-1
size: NA
DNA: TGTGCCAGCAGTCAACAGGGCACTGAAGCTTTCTTT
CDR3: CASSQQGTEAFF

V: TRBV5-5
D: TRBD1
J: TRBJ1-2
size: once
DNA: TGTGCCAGCAGCTTCCGACAGGGGGGTAGCTATGGCTACACCTTC
CDR3: CASSFRQGGSYGYTF

V: TRBV28
D: NA
J: TRBJ1-5
size: NA
DNA: TGTGCCAGCGGGTATCTCACGGGACGGCTTAATCAGCCCCAGCATTTT
CDR3: CASGYLTGRLNQPQHF

V: TRBV2
D: NA
J: TRBJ1-4
size: few
DNA: TGTGCCAGCAGTTGGACAGCAACTAATGAAAAACTGTTTTTT
CDR3: CASSWTATNEKLFF

V: TRBV5-6
D: NA
J: TRBJ2-7
size: NA
DNA: TGTGCCAGCAGCCATCAGGGGACCTACGAGCAGTACTTC
CDR3: CASSHQGTYEQYF

V: TRBV27
D: TRBD2
J: TRBJ2-2
size: NA
DNA: TGTGCCAGCATGTCGGGACTAGGCACCGGGGAGCTGTTTTTT
CDR3: CASMSGLGTGELFF

V: TRBV4-1
D: TRBD1
J: TRBJ1-3
size: NA
DNA: TGCGCCAGCAGCCTTCGACAGGGGAATCCTGGAAACACCATATATTTT
CDR3: CASSLRQGNPGNTIYF

V: TRBV6-1
D: TRBD2
J: TRBJ2-3
size: NA
DNA: TGTGCCAGCAGAATGAGCGGGAGTGGAACAGATACGCAGTATTTT
CDR3: CASRMSGSGTDTQYF

V: TRBV5-6
D: NA
J: TRBJ1-1
size: NA
DNA: TGTGCCAGCAGCTTGTTTAAGAACACTGAAGCTTTCTTT
CDR3: CASSLFKNTEAFF